This TCR beta chain is drawn from a study of T cell repertoires in cytomegalovirus infection. Study summary: Matching HLA type and CMV infection were both indicated by public TCR beta signatures. Study-wide results and limits: Totalled public TCR beta family frequency picked out people who carried CMV plus the relevant HLA. Dominating the ex vivo response were TCR beta clonotypes that were CMV-specific and HLA-C-restricted.

With regard to this clonotype: Its specificity is unknown.

V was trimmed by 3 bases and J by 5 bases, leaving 7 bases between them. The CDR3 loop spans 12 amino acids. CDR1 and CDR2 from the germline V gene are LGHDT and YNNKEL (reference sequence). MiXCR was run by TCRdb on the reads, yielding one entry per CDR3 protein. The sample has about 310,000 distinct CDR3 sequences; roughly 15% are singletons. The source is a human donor in good health (CMV status not recorded). Some clones in this sample may be carry-over from other donors' samples. This rearrangement joins TRBV3-1 to TRBJ2-5; D uncertain. The sequenced sample consisted of PBMCs. CDR3 nucleotides: TGTGCCAGCAGCCATCTAAAGGAGACCCAGTACTTC. This gives the protein CASSHLKETQYF.